This record concerns one T cell receptor (beta chain) sequence. Its antigen is undetermined. The sample originates from a study of T cell repertoires in cytomegalovirus infection. Overall study: Peptides in the study included HLA-C-restricted and HLA-B-restricted CMV epitopes. Matching HLA type and CMV infection were both indicated by public TCR beta signatures. Findings and caveats of the study: Identification of carriers of CMV plus the relevant HLA was performed using cumulative public TCR beta family frequency. Clonotype analysis showed dominance of the ex vivo response by HLA-C-restricted CMV-specific TCR beta clonotypes.

This CDR3 has 15 amino acids. With 5 bases clipped from V and 5 bases from J, the junction kept 7 bases outside the gene matches. Germline V lookup: CDR1 SGHVS, CDR2 FQNEAQ. Each CDR3 protein gets one entry after TCRdb re-called the reads with MiXCR. The sample shows under 500,000 distinct CDR3 sequences, about two fifths of them seen only once. The chain recombines TRBV7-8 with TRBJ2-2; 8 nucleotides agree with TRBD1. The receptor was isolated from a human donor in good health (CMV status not recorded). Some clones in this sample may be carry-over from other donors' samples. Sequences were derived from cultured PBMCs, sampled from culture after CMV antigen stimulation. Here the CDR3 reads CASSAAGGLTGELFF. CDR3 DNA sequence: TGTGCCAGCAGCGCCGCAGGGGGCCTGACCGGGGAGCTGTTTTTT.